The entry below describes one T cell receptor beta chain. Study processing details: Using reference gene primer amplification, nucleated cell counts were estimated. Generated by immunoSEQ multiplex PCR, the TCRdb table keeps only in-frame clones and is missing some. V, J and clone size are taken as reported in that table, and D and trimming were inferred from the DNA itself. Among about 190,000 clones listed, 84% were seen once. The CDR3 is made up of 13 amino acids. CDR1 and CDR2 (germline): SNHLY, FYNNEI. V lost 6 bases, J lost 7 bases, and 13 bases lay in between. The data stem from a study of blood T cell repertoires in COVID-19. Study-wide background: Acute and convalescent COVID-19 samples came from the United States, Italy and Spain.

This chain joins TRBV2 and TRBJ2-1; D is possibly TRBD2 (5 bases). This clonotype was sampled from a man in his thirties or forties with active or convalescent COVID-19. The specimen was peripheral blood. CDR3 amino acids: CASRTLARNEQFF. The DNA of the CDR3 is TGTGCCAGCAGGACCCTAGCCCGTAATGAGCAGTTCTTC.